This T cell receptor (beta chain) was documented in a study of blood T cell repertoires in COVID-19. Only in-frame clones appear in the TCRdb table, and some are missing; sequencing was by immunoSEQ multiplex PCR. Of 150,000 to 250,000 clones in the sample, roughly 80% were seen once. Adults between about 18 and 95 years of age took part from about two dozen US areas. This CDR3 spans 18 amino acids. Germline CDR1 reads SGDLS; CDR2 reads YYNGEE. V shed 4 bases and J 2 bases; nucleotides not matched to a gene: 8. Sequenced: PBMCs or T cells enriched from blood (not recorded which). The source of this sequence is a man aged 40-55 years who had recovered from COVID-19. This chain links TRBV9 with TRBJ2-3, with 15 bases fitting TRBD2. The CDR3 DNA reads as TGTGCCAGCAGCATAGGACTAGCGGGAGGGCTCCCCACAGATACGCAGTATTTT. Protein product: CASSIGLAGGLPTDTQYF.